This T cell receptor (delta chain) appears in the sequencing data of a study of human gamma delta and Vdelta1 T cells. A note on this clone: Its matching antigen is unknown.

Study outcomes and limitations: Acute myeloid leukemia was reportedly broadly targeted by polyclonal Delta One T cells.

V gave up 0 bases and J gave up 2 bases, with 28 bases separating them. CDR3 length equals 21 residues. CDR1 and CDR2 from the germline V gene are TSWWSYY and QGS. TCRdb reprocessed the PCR reads through CATT. The sample carries some 6,100 delta-chain clones, about two fifths recorded once. Sequencing was done on a sample of Vdelta1 gamma-delta T cells from blood grown in culture (DOT cells). V usage is TRDV1 and J usage is TRDJ1, with D perhaps matching TRDD3 (6 bases). The receptor was derived from a human donor in good health. CDR3 amino acids: CALGELGSQGLLGPGTDKLIF. The CDR3 DNA reads as TGTGCTCTTGGGGAACTCGGATCCCAGGGACTACTGGGTCCGGGGACCGATAAACTCATCTTT.